The following is a T cell receptor (beta chain) sequence with its context. Its antigen remains unknown. This sample stems from a study of T cell responses to AZD1222 COVID-19 vaccine. Study results and limitations: Along spike, vaccine-associated CD4 TCRs were found throughout, with dominance at 160-218 and 743-854. Females outnumbered males among donors, who were mostly white British; clonal diversity was possibly underestimated.

Using immunoSEQ multiplex PCR, the repertoire was profiled, and TCRdb retains in-frame clones only, with some absent. The sample lists roughly 140,000 clones; around nine tenths were seen once. This CDR3 is built from 15 residues. Germline V lookup: CDR1 SNHLY, CDR2 FYNNEI. The V gene lost 3 bases and the J gene lost 2 bases, with 11 bases spanning the gap. Material: peripheral blood, obtained after recovery from COVID-19. The TCR comes from an adult who had recovered from COVID-19. V usage is TRBV2 and J usage is TRBJ1-5; D is uncertain. This chain's CDR3 is CASSESGLGNQPQHF. CDR3 coding DNA: TGTGCCAGCAGTGAGTCTGGGCTAGGCAATCAGCCCCAGCATTTT.